This TCR beta chain was found in a study of preoperative IRX-2 immunotherapy in early breast cancer. Produced via immunoSEQ multiplex PCR; TCRdb's table is partial and in-frame only. The sample consists of 25,000 to 30,000 clones, approximately 80% of them appearing once. The ends lost 2 bases at V and 5 bases at J; junction bases unmatched: 8. The germline V gene encodes CDR1 LNHDA and CDR2 SQIVND (reference sequence). The CDR3 loop spans 16 amino acids. Treatment meaning: preoperative locoregional IRX-2 cytokine immunotherapy. This phase Ib study tested locoregional IRX-2 cytokine immunotherapy given before surgery.

This sample comprised lymph node tissue, obtained after IRX-2 immunotherapy. V and J are TRBV19 and TRBJ2-5; 10 bases agree with TRBD2. This receptor was taken from a human donor with breast cancer. The CDR3 protein is CASSIIPSGGLETQYF. CDR3 DNA: TGTGCCAGTAGTATAATCCCTAGCGGGGGTCTGGAGACCCAGTACTTC.